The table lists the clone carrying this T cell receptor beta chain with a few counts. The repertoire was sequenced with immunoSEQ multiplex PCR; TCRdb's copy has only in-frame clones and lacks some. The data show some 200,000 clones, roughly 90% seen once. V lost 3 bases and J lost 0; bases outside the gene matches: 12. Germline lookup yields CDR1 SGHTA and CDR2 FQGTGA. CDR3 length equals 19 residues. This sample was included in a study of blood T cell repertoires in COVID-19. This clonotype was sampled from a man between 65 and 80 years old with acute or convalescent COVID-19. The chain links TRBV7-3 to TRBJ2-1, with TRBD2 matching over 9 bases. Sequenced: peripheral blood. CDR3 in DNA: TGTGCCAGCAGCTTCCGGGGGTTGCGGGAGGGTAGCTCCTACAATGAGCAGTTCTTC. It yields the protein CASSFRGLREGSSYNEQFF.